This T cell receptor beta chain derives from a study of response to subunit inactivated influenza vaccine. V dropped 4 bases and J dropped 0 bases, with 16 bases sitting between them. The germline CDR1 and CDR2 sequences are DFQATT and SNEGSKA (reference sequence). CDR3 length: 17 amino acids. Study-level results: A suggestion made by the authors is that each seasonal influenza vaccination recruits few new T cells.

From the RT-PCR reads, TCRdb called clonotypes with MiXCR, one entry per CDR3 protein. The sample has 550,000 to 800,000 distinct CDR3 sequences, 15% to 18% seen once. The table lists this clonotype with a few counts. Its target is unknown. This sequence joins TRBV20-1 and TRBJ2-6; a possible D gene is TRBD1 (6 bases). The source is a man aged 50-60 years who received an inactivated influenza vaccine. Sequenced material: PBMCs from blood, taken 11 to 12 days after vaccination. CDR3 amino acids: CSAMRTDGSSGANVLTF. CDR3 bases: TGCAGTGCTATGAGGACAGACGGTAGCTCTGGGGCCAACGTCCTGACTTTC.